A single sample is the source of the 8 T cell receptor beta chains below, sequenced in a study of T-cell memory formation after mild COVID-19. TCRdb analysed the 5' RACE reads with MiXCR anew, one entry per CDR3 protein. The sample lists some 600,000 distinct CDR3 sequences; 15% to 20% were seen once. Input material: PBMCs or a T cell subset sorted from them (not recorded which). The source is an adult woman who had mild COVID-19 (a few samples of this study predate the infection). Cell type and time point are not known.

This chain joins TRBV2 and TRBJ2-1; D is ambiguous. The CDR3 contains 13 residues. Deletions cut 7 bases from V and 0 bases from J, with 7 bases between. Per germline, CDR1 SNHLY and CDR2 FYNNEI. The CDR3 DNA is TGTGCCAGCATCCTTAGCTCCTACAATGAGCAGTTCTTC. It specifies CASILSSYNEQFF.

This clonotype occurred a few times. The CDR3 reads CASSRTGGLEEKLFF. As DNA, the CDR3 is TGTGCCAGCAGCCGCACAGGGGGCTTAGAGGAAAAACTGTTTTTT. V and J are TRBV12-3 or TRBV12-4 and TRBJ1-4, with 9 bases aligning to TRBD1. The V gene end was trimmed by 6 bases and the J gene end by 8 bases; junction bases not matched to a gene: 10. CDR3 length equals 15 residues.

The V and J genes are TRBV7-9 and TRBJ2-7; D gene unclear. CDR3 length equals 15 residues. V was trimmed by 3 bases and J by 3 bases, leaving 15 bases between them. CDR1 is SEHNR and CDR2 is FQNEAQ in the germline V gene (reference sequence). The CDR3 DNA is TGTGCCAGCAGCTTGTCCGTTCCTTTTTACTACGAGCAGTACTTC. Translated: CASSLSVPFYYEQYF.

The chain links TRBV5-1 to TRBJ1-1; D is possibly TRBD1 (5 bases). Germline CDR1 reads SGHRS; CDR2 reads YFSETQ. The V end was cut by 2 bases, the J end by 4 bases, with 12 bases between. This CDR3 is built from 14 residues. CDR3 DNA: TGCGCCAGCAGCTTTGAACAGGTGGCCACTGAAGCTTTCTTT. This codes for CASSFEQVATEAFF.

The genes are TRBV12-3 or TRBV12-4 and TRBJ2-1; no clear D. CDR3 length equals 12 residues. V was cut by 6 bases and J by 9 bases, with 12 bases left in between. The CDR3 DNA is TGTGCCAGCAGGAACCACCCGCTTGAGCAGTTCTTC. This gives the protein CASRNHPLEQFF.

In its sample, this clonotype was seen a few times. The rearrangement uses TRBV7-3 and TRBJ2-1; 7 bases line up with TRBD1. This CDR3 has 15 residues. J lost 5 bases, V lost 1 base, and 5 bases had no gene match. Germline V gives CDR1 SGHTA, CDR2 FQGTGA. In nucleotides, the CDR3 is TGTGCCAGCAGCTTAAGGCTGGACAGGAACAATGAGCAGTTCTTC. Translating gives CASSLRLDRNNEQFF.

This clonotype came up many times. The rearrangement joins TRBV19 to TRBJ2-1; 16 bases line up with TRBD2. The CDR3 runs 15 residues. The germline V gene encodes CDR1 LNHDA and CDR2 SQIVND (reference sequence). The junction had 3 bases not matched to a gene; V was cut back by 5 bases and J by 8 bases. The CDR3 DNA follows: TGTGCCAGTAGTCTCGGGACTAGCGGGAGGGATGAGCAGTTCTTC. Translation: CASSLGTSGRDEQFF.

The chain has TRBV6-6 and TRBJ2-2; D is uncertain. Germline lookup yields CDR1 MNHNY and CDR2 SVGAGI (reference sequence). The CDR3 has 12 residues. The ends were cut back, 6 bases at V and 7 bases at J, with 9 bases in the middle. CDR3 amino acids: CASSLPVGELFF. CDR3 sequence (DNA): TGTGCCAGCAGCCTCCCCGTCGGGGAGCTGTTTTTT.